These 8 T cell receptor beta chains originate from one sample sequenced in a study of shared clonotypes between healthy human individuals. Profiled with immunoSEQ multiplex PCR; TCRdb holds only in-frame clones, not every one. This sample has about 1.5 million clones; 95% to 99% occur once, and the top ten carry 0.4% to 0.45%. The sequenced sample consisted of naive CD4+ T cells sorted from blood. Subset here: CD45RA+ positively selected. Receptors originate from a man younger than 40 in good health.

This chain connects TRBV7-2 to TRBJ1-3, with D hard to call. The germline gives CDR1 SGHTA, CDR2 FQGNSA. CDR3 size: 13 residues. Trimming pared 1 base from V and 9 bases from J, leaving 10 bases between. CDR3 region: CASSLGSIATIYF. In nucleotides, the CDR3 is TGTGCCAGCAGCTTAGGTTCGATTGCCACCATATATTTT.

The CDR3 region has the DNA TGCGCCAGCAACCCCGGGCAGGGGAACTATGGCTACACCTTC. This translates into CASNPGQGNYGYTF. The rearrangement uses TRBV10-2 and TRBJ1-2; D perhaps matches TRBD1 (6 bases). The germline CDR1 and CDR2 sequences are WSHSY and SAAADI. The CDR3 extends over 14 amino acids. The V and J ends lost 7 bases and 2 bases respectively, with 14 bases between them.

This clone was found a few times. CDR3 sequence (DNA): TGTGCCAGCTCCGGACAGGGGGCGGACTACGAGCAGTACTTC. Its protein is CASSGQGADYEQYF. The chain has TRBV18 and TRBJ2-7; 11 bases are a match to TRBD1. V dropped 6 bases and J dropped 3; count of bases not matched to a gene: 4. CDR1 is KGHSH, CDR2 LQKENI, per germline. The CDR3 runs 14 residues.

This clone was detected only once. The chain uses TRBV19 and TRBJ1-5; D remains unclear. Trimming took off 0 bases at V and 1 base at J, with 16 bases between the two ends. The CDR3 runs 18 residues. Germline-derived CDR1 and CDR2 are LNHDA and SQIVND (reference sequence). The DNA for the CDR3 is TGTGCCAGTAGTATAGATCCCGGGTGGCTGGGCAGCAATCAGCCCCAGCATTTT. This translates into CASSIDPGWLGSNQPQHF.

Concerning this clone itself: Distinct nucleotide sequences in the sample also encode this CDR3. V gene TRBV5-1 combines with J gene TRBJ2-1; D gene ambiguous. Germline CDR1 reads SGHRS; CDR2 reads YFSETQ. The CDR3 has 15 amino acids. Trimming removed 3 bases at V and 0 bases at J, with 10 bases between. CDR3 sequence: CASSSTSGSYNEQFF. CDR3 sequence (DNA): TGCGCCAGCAGCTCAACCTCGGGCTCCTACAATGAGCAGTTCTTC.

The CDR3 loop is CASSSRPIGRNYEQYF. The CDR3 region has the DNA TGTGCCAGCAGCTCCCGACCTATCGGGAGAAACTACGAGCAGTACTTC. The chain uses TRBV11-2 and TRBJ2-7; D may be TRBD2 (6 bases). With 4 bases removed from V and 3 bases from J, the gap between germline ends came to 19 bases. CDR1 and CDR2 from the germline V gene are SGHAT and FQNNGV. The CDR3 sequence is 16 residues long.

Note on this clone: The same CDR3 also results from other DNA sequences found in this sample. The chain combines TRBV5-1 with TRBJ2-2; 9 bases fit TRBD2. The CDR3 spans 15 residues. Germline CDR1 reads SGHRS; CDR2 reads YFSETQ. V dropped 4 bases and J dropped 3; count of bases not matched to a gene: 4. In DNA form, the CDR3 reads TGCGCCAGCAGCACGGGACTAGCAGACACCGGGGAGCTGTTTTTT. Translation: CASSTGLADTGELFF.

The chain links TRBV6-5 to TRBJ2-2, with D possibly TRBD2 on 6 matching bases. Between the trimmed V and J ends, which lost 0 bases and 6 bases, there was a span of 8 bases. This CDR3 has 14 residues. CDR1 and CDR2 from the germline V gene are MNHEY and SVGAGI. The CDR3 coding sequence is TGTGCCAGCAGTTACTCCCCGGGAGCCGGGGAGCTGTTTTTT. Amino acid sequence: CASSYSPGAGELFF.